This T cell receptor (beta chain) was profiled in a study of blood T cell repertoires in COVID-19. Looking at the study overall: Acute-phase and convalescent COVID-19 samples originated in the United States, Italy and Spain. PBMCs, B-cell-depleted T cells, or T cells were the source of the cDNA or gDNA that made up the material.

V lost 5 bases to trimming and J lost 6 bases; unmatched junction nucleotides: 10. Looked up from germline, CDR1 is LNHDA and CDR2 is SQIVND (reference sequence). The CDR3 runs 14 residues. As originally analysed: Quantification of nucleated cells was approximated via reference gene primer amplification. Only in-frame clones appear in the TCRdb table, and some are missing; sequencing was by immunoSEQ multiplex PCR. The V and J calls and the clone size are those of that table, but D and trimming were determined from the DNA. The table shows around 140,000 clones, with roughly 86% occurring only once. The sequence was collected from a woman in her seventies with COVID-19, enrolled during active disease. V is TRBV19 and J is TRBJ2-7; 7 nucleotides line up with TRBD1. The specimen was peripheral blood. The CDR3 bases are TGTGCCAGTAGTCCTACCCTGACAGGGTTCGAGCAGTACTTC. This gives the protein CASSPTLTGFEQYF.